This TCR beta chain emerged from a study of shared clonotypes between healthy human individuals. Measured with immunoSEQ multiplex PCR; TCRdb has only the in-frame clones, and not every one. The sample records about a million clones, approximately 76% being singletons. Trimming left V 2 bases short and J 6 bases short, with 19 bases between. CDR3 length: 16 residues. From germline, CDR1 is MNHNY and CDR2 SVGAGI (reference sequence). Whole-study findings and limits: The study's rarefaction showed incomplete sorted-subset sequencing despite large depth. Expectations were that clonotype sharing among donors would be affected by sequencing depth. For naive CD4 cells, around 5% of clonotypes were shared across a handful of donors. Generation probabilities of non-shared clonotypes were lower (relative to those shared by all four donors).

Concerning this clone: The antigen remains undetermined.

Sequences were obtained from memory CD4+ T cells sorted from blood. Documented subset: CD45RA-negative fraction. V and J are TRBV6-6 and TRBJ1-2, with D possibly matching TRBD1 (6 bases). The receptor was derived from a man aged 18 to 29 in good health. The chain's CDR3 is CASSYHSATGADGYTF. In DNA form, the CDR3 reads TGTGCCAGCAGTTACCACTCGGCGACGGGGGCGGATGGCTACACCTTC.